Following are 30 T cell receptor beta chains from one sample sequenced in a study of vaccination effects on CD4 cells after COVID-19 (dated by TCRdb to between 2021 and 2024). To identify antigen-specific CD4+ T cell clonotypes by their expansion, the ViraFEST assay first stimulated PBMC with viral peptide pools and then applied TCR sequencing. After 10 days of culture, CD4+ T cells were isolated with the EasySep CD4+ T cell isolation kit. Two doses of either the BNT162b2 or the mRNA-1273 mRNA SARS-CoV-2 vaccine were administered to participants. The library relied on the immunoSEQ multiplex PCR assay. TCRdb mirrors the immuneACCESS table, restricted to in-frame sequences. Some clones are absent from its copies; in checked studies, under half trace to an unresolved V gene, and the reason for the others is unknown. The sample data list just under 60,000 clones, and roughly three quarters of these were observed just once. Of the sample, approximately 1.9% falls within the top ten clones.

The antigens these receptors bind are not known. The sequences come from CD4+ T cells from PBMCs cultured with HCoV-OC43 spike peptides, collected after COVID-19 vaccination. The cell subset or site label, read with the paper, signifies: HCoV-OC43 spike overlapping peptide pool stimulation. All receptors derive from a human donor who received a COVID-19 vaccine.

This clone was picked up a small number of times. The genes are TRBV19 and TRBJ2-1, with 8 bases that match TRBD1. CDR3 size: 15 residues. Germline V gene sequence: CDR1 LNHDA, CDR2 SQIVND (reference sequence). V gave up 7 bases and J gave up 3 bases; unmatched junction bases: 8. The CDR3 region is CASKETGVDYNEQFF. Written as DNA, the CDR3 is TGTGCCAGTAAAGAGACAGGGGTGGACTACAATGAGCAGTTCTTC. Based on the CDR3 plus reference TRBV19 and TRBJ2-1, the full variable domain is DGGITQSPKYLFRKEGQNVTLSCEQNLNHDAMYWYRQDPGQGLRLIYYSQIVNDFQKGDIAEGYSVSREKKESFPLTVTSAQKNPTAFYLCASKETGVDYNEQFFGPGTRLTVL.

The sample holds one count of this clone. The V gene is TRBV7-2, the J gene TRBJ2-5; D call uncertain. The CDR3 extends over 12 amino acids. Germline V CDR1 and CDR2: SGHTA, FQGNSA. The germline V and J ends were trimmed by 3 bases and 10 bases, with 12 bases remaining between them. The CDR3 is CASSFALRIQYF. CDR3 coding DNA: TGTGCCAGCAGCTTTGCCCTTAGAATCCAGTACTTC.

The chain couples TRBV7-2 to TRBJ2-2, with D possibly matching TRBD1 (7 bases). Germline-derived CDR1 and CDR2 are SGHTA and FQGNSA. V lost 2 bases and J 7 bases, leaving 11 bases between the germline ends. The CDR3 has 14 residues. The CDR3 is CASSLQGEDGELFF. The CDR3 DNA sequence: TGTGCCAGCAGCTTACAGGGGGAGGACGGGGAGCTGTTTTTT.

V is TRBV5-1 and J is TRBJ2-1, with D perhaps matching TRBD1 or TRBD2 (5 bases each). Germline V CDR1 and CDR2: SGHRS, YFSETQ. Trimming removed 3 bases from V and 0 bases from J, with 16 bases in between. The length of the CDR3 is 17 residues. CDR3 protein: CASSSSGRLSSYNEQFF. CDR3 coding DNA: TGCGCCAGCAGCTCTTCGGGACGCCTCAGCTCCTACAATGAGCAGTTCTTC.

By its share, this clone is medium-sized. This chain connects TRBV7-2 to TRBJ2-5; D is perhaps TRBD1 (5 bases). The V and J ends lost 2 bases and 2 bases respectively, with 6 bases between them. Germline V gene data show CDR1 as SGHTA and CDR2 as FQGNSA. The CDR3 sequence is 13 residues long. CDR3 residues: CASSLNRQETQYF. DNA for the CDR3: TGTGCCAGCAGCTTAAACAGGCAAGAGACCCAGTACTTC.

CDR3 sequence: CASSPASGLYNEQFF. CDR3 coding DNA: TGTGCCAGCAGCCCAGCTAGCGGTCTCTACAATGAGCAGTTCTTC. The genes are TRBV9 and TRBJ2-1, with 7 positions matching TRBD2. V shed 4 bases and J 3 bases; nucleotides not matched to a gene: 7. This CDR3 comprises 15 residues. Germline V lookup: CDR1 SGDLS, CDR2 YYNGEE.

The chain carries TRBV5-8 and TRBJ1-2; maybe TRBD1 (5 bases). The CDR3 is made up of 14 amino acids. The V and J ends lost 0 bases and 8 bases respectively, with 14 bases between them. Germline V gene lookup returns CDR1 SGHTS and CDR2 YDEGEE. The CDR3 DNA reads as TGTGCCAGCAGCTTGGGGGACCACCGGCGGGGCTACACCTTC. As protein: CASSLGDHRRGYTF.

V usage is TRBV4-3 and J usage is TRBJ1-4, with no clear D. The CDR3 spans 17 residues. Germline lookup yields CDR1 LGHNA and CDR2 YSLEER. Deletions cut 0 bases from V and 0 bases from J, with 11 bases between. The CDR3 sequence: CASSQDRAVATNEKLFF. Written as DNA, the CDR3 is TGCGCCAGCAGCCAAGATCGGGCGGTTGCAACTAATGAAAAACTGTTTTTT.

This chain uses TRBV5-1 with TRBJ2-1; D assignment may be TRBD1 or TRBD2 (6 bases each). The CDR3 runs to 17 residues. CDR1 and CDR2 (germline): SGHRS, YFSETQ. V shed 4 bases and J shed 1 base, with 18 bases lying between them. DNA for the CDR3: TGCGCCAGCAGCCTACAACCGGCGGGACAATCCTACAATGAGCAGTTCTTC. It translates to CASSLQPAGQSYNEQFF.

V and J are TRBV7-2 and TRBJ2-5, with D tentatively TRBD1 (6 bases). Germline lookup yields CDR1 SGHTA and CDR2 FQGNSA. Between the trimmed V and J ends, which lost 5 bases and 2 bases, there was a span of 9 bases. This CDR3 spans 13 amino acids. The CDR3 region has the DNA TGTGCCAGCAGCAGGGACACACAAGAGACCCAGTACTTC. This encodes CASSRDTQETQYF. The complete variable domain, with remaining parts taken from reference TRBV7-2 and TRBJ2-5, reads GAGVSQSPSNKVTEKGKDVELRCDPISGHTALYWYRQSLGQGLEFLIYFQGNSAPDKSGLPSDRFSAERTGGSVSTLTIQRTQQEDSAVYLCASSRDTQETQYFGPGTRLLVL.

CDR3 loop: CASSELGQPQHF. In DNA form, the CDR3 reads TGCGCCAGCAGTGAATTGGGTCAGCCCCAGCATTTT. This chain joins TRBV10-2 and TRBJ1-5; D ambiguous. CDR1 and CDR2 (germline): WSHSY, SAAADI. This CDR3 spans 12 amino acids. Trimming cost V 3 bases and J 6 bases, with 6 bases left between them.

This clone was seen a few times. The chain employs TRBV29-1 and TRBJ1-2; 7 positions match TRBD1. Germline CDR1 is SQVTM and CDR2 is ANQGSEA. The trim removed 4 bases at V and 0 bases at J, leaving 17 bases unmatched. The CDR3 has 18 residues. The CDR3 coding sequence is TGCAGCGTTGCTTTCTTGGACAGGAGCATCCCTACTAACTATGGCTACACCTTC. Amino acid sequence: CSVAFLDRSIPTNYGYTF.

The rearrangement uses TRBV29-1 and TRBJ1-4; TRBD1 matches at 7 bases. Germline V gene sequence: CDR1 SQVTM, CDR2 ANQGSEA. This CDR3 region has 13 residues. Trimming took 7 bases from V and 8 from J; bases not matched to a gene: 10. The CDR3 loop is CSATVGGNEKLFF. The CDR3 DNA reads as TGCAGCGCTACGGTAGGGGGCAACGAAAAACTGTTTTTT.

This chain connects TRBV12-3 or TRBV12-4 to TRBJ1-4; D is undetermined. The CDR3 contains 12 residues. Trimming stripped 4 bases from V and 8 bases from J, with 8 bases between. The CDR3 DNA is TGTGCCAGCAGTTCCTTAGGGGAAAAACTGTTTTTT. It is translated as CASSSLGEKLFF.

The rearrangement joins TRBV19 to TRBJ2-5, with TRBD2 identical over 9 bases. The CDR3 length is 17 residues. The trim removed 5 bases at V and 9 bases at J, leaving 19 bases unmatched. Germline CDR1 reads LNHDA; CDR2 reads SQIVND (reference sequence). As DNA, the CDR3 is TGTGCCAGTAGTGGCCTGGCGGGGGGGTTTCCCCCTGAACCCCAGTACTTC. This codes for CASSGLAGGFPPEPQYF.

This rearrangement joins TRBV30 to TRBJ2-2, with a tentative D call TRBD2 (5 bases). CDR1 GTSNPN and CDR2 SVGIG come from the germline V gene (reference sequence). Trimming left V 0 bases short and J 3 bases short, with 17 bases between. This CDR3 is 17 amino acids long. The CDR3 here is CAWSVFRWRSDTGELFF. The CDR3 nucleotides read TGTGCCTGGAGTGTTTTTCGATGGAGGTCGGACACCGGGGAGCTGTTTTTT. Filled out from reference TRBV30 and TRBJ2-2, the complete variable domain reads SQTIHQWPATLVQPVGSPLSLECTVEGTSNPNLYWYRQAAGRGLQLLFYSVGIGQISSEVPQNLSASRPQDRQFILSSKKLLLSDSGFYLCAWSVFRWRSDTGELFFGEGSRLTVL.

The rearrangement joins TRBV30 to TRBJ2-5; 10 bases are shared with TRBD2. There are 15 residues in the CDR3. V lost 3 bases and J lost 4; bases outside the gene matches: 8. Germline values: CDR1 GTSNPN, CDR2 SVGIG (reference sequence). The CDR3 nucleotides are TGTGCCTGGAGGCAGCGGGGGGGAGTTCGAGAGACCCAGTACTTC. Its translation: CAWRQRGGVRETQYF.

A single count supports this clone. The chain employs TRBV6-1 and TRBJ1-5; D gene uncertain. CDR3 size: 15 residues. With 2 bases removed from V and 2 bases from J, the gap between germline ends came to 10 bases. Germline CDR1 MNHNS, CDR2 SASEGT. The CDR3 spells CASSEFKSGNQPQHF. The CDR3 coding sequence is TGTGCCAGCAGTGAATTTAAGTCCGGCAATCAGCCCCAGCATTTT.

This clone was seen more than once but under ten times. This sequence joins TRBV7-2 and TRBJ2-5, with TRBD2 matching over 7 bases. CDR1 and CDR2 (germline): SGHTA, FQGNSA. This CDR3 is 13 amino acids long. The ends lost 6 bases at V and 5 bases at J; junction bases unmatched: 6. The CDR3 loop reads CASRPGGVETQYF. CDR3 nucleotides: TGTGCCAGCAGACCGGGGGGAGTGGAGACCCAGTACTTC.

The chain uses TRBV5-1 and TRBJ1-4; no definite D call. The CDR3 is 15 residues long. The germline CDR1 and CDR2 sequences are SGHRS and YFSETQ. Trimming pared 0 bases from V and 5 bases from J, leaving 11 bases between. The CDR3: CASSLDRPANEKLFF. As DNA, the CDR3 is TGCGCCAGCAGCTTGGACCGGCCCGCAAATGAAAAACTGTTTTTT.

The genes are TRBV6-4 and TRBJ2-1, with TRBD1 matching 7 bases. V shed 5 bases and J 3 bases; nucleotides not matched to a gene: 4. CDR3 length equals 14 residues. Germline V lookup: CDR1 MRHNA, CDR2 SNTAGT. The DNA for the CDR3 is TGTGCCAGCAGTCAGGGGGTCAGCTACAATGAGCAGTTCTTC. Encoded protein: CASSQGVSYNEQFF.

The J gene is TRBJ2-2, the V gene TRBV18, with D unclear. This CDR3 has 16 amino acids. The V gene lost 2 bases and the J gene lost 2 bases, with 12 bases spanning the gap. CDR1 and CDR2 (germline): KGHSH, LQKENI. CDR3 sequence: CASSPGPTLNTGELFF. The CDR3 DNA sequence: TGTGCCAGCTCACCAGGACCGACCCTAAACACCGGGGAGCTGTTTTTT. The variable domain in full, completed from reference TRBV18 and TRBJ2-2, reads NAGVMQNPRHLVRRRGQEARLRCSPMKGHSHVYWYRQLPEEGLKFMVYLQKENIIDESGMPKERFSAEFPKEGPSILRIQQVVRGDSAAYFCASSPGPTLNTGELFFGEGSRLTVL.

J is TRBJ2-2 and V is TRBV2, with 8 bases aligning to TRBD1. V lost 6 bases, J lost 5 bases, and 5 bases stayed unmatched. CDR1 SNHLY and CDR2 FYNNEI come from the germline V gene. The CDR3 is made up of 14 amino acids. CDR3 in DNA: TGTGCCAGCAGAACTCAGGGGGCTACCGGGGAGCTGTTTTTT. The encoded protein is CASRTQGATGELFF. The full variable domain, with the rest looked up from reference TRBV2 and TRBJ2-2, is EPEVTQTPSHQVTQMGQEVILRCVPISNHLYFYWYRQILGQKVEFLVSFYNNEISEKSEIFDDQFSVERPDGSNFTLKIRSTKLEDSAMYFCASRTQGATGELFFGEGSRLTVL.

The chain uses TRBV7-3 and TRBJ1-6, with D unclear. Germline lookup yields CDR1 SGHTA and CDR2 FQGTGA. The CDR3 length is 17 residues. V lost 5 bases, J lost 6 bases, and 20 bases lay in between. In DNA, the CDR3 is TGTGCCAGCAGCCCGGGCCTCGGGCGTATCCTTAATTCACCCCTCCACTTT. Its protein is CASSPGLGRILNSPLHF.

V usage is TRBV7-6 and J usage is TRBJ2-2; TRBD1 matches 8 bases. CDR1 SGHVS and CDR2 FNYEAQ come from the germline V gene. The junction had 9 bases not matched to a gene; V was cut back by 4 bases and J by 5 bases. The CDR3 consists of 16 residues. The CDR3 sequence: CASSSYSRGQTGELFF. CDR3 DNA sequence: TGTGCCAGCAGCTCGTATTCCAGGGGGCAAACCGGGGAGCTGTTTTTT. Together with reference TRBV7-6 and TRBJ2-2, the CDR3 gives the full variable domain: GAGVSQSPRYKVTKRGQDVALRCDPISGHVSLYWYRQALGQGPEFLTYFNYEAQQDKSGLPNDRFSAERPEGSISTLTIQRTEQRDSAMYRCASSSYSRGQTGELFFGEGSRLTVL.

The rearrangement links TRBV5-1 to TRBJ2-4; possible D gene TRBD1, 6 bases. The germline V and J ends were trimmed by 0 bases and 3 bases, with 13 bases remaining between them. The germline CDR1 and CDR2 sequences are SGHRS and YFSETQ. The CDR3 is 16 residues long. In nucleotides, the CDR3 is TGCGCCAGCAGCTTGGGCCCAGGGGCGATCAAAAACATTCAGTACTTC. Translation gives CASSLGPGAIKNIQYF.

The table lists this clone with a count of one. The genes are TRBV6-5 and TRBJ2-1; 11 bases fit TRBD1. Per the germline V gene, CDR1 is MNHEY and CDR2 is SVGAGI. The CDR3 runs 15 residues. V was pared by 5 bases and J by 3 bases, with 3 bases of the junction left unmatched. CDR3 protein: CASSRGQGVYNEQFF. CDR3 sequence (DNA): TGTGCCAGCAGTAGGGGACAGGGGGTCTACAATGAGCAGTTCTTC.

The V and J genes are TRBV21-1 and TRBJ2-5; no DNA check was done on the table's D call, TRBD1. TRBV21-1 is termed a pseudogene. The CDR3 is 16 amino acids. Here the CDR3 DNA reads TGTGCCAGCAGCCCGGGCGCAGGGTGGTCCGGTGAGACCCAGTACTTC. This sequence encodes CASSPGAGWSGETQYF.

The V call is TRBV7-8, the J call TRBJ2-7; TRBD2 might be the D (6 bases). V gave up 5 bases and J gave up 4 bases, with 12 bases separating them. The CDR3 totals 13 residues. The V gene's germline CDR1 is SGHVS and CDR2 FQNEAQ. For the CDR3, the DNA is TGTGCCAGCAGCGACGGGCGGGGTTACGAGCAGTACGTC. This encodes CASSDGRGYEQYV.

J is TRBJ1-5 and V is TRBV28; the D is unclear. The germline V gene has CDR1 MDHEN and CDR2 SYDVKM. V shed 3 bases and J shed 2 bases, with 14 bases lying between them. The CDR3 consists of 16 residues. The CDR3 is CASSLGGRAGNQPQHF. In DNA, the CDR3 is TGTGCCAGCAGTTTGGGAGGTAGGGCGGGCAATCAGCCCCAGCATTTT.